These T cell receptor beta chains were read from a single sample in a study of early stage breast cancer tumors. Some clones are missing from TCRdb's copy, which holds only in-frame ones; the method was immunoSEQ multiplex PCR. The table lists roughly 30,000 clones, 80% to 90% of them singletons. Material: blood. All receptors derive from a person aged 45-60 years with breast cancer. The CDR3 runs from the conserved cysteine through the conserved F or W. A D gene is named only where the DNA matches it firmly. For some rows the clone size is stated as once, few or many, or as a class when expanded; others skip it.

V gene: TRBV10-1
clone size: few
CDR3 length: 13
J gene: TRBJ2-2
D gene: .
CDR3 protein: CASTSNFNGELFF
CDR3 DNA: TGCGCCAGCACCTCCAATTTCAACGGGGAGCTGTTTTTT

V gene: TRBV7-9
clone size: once
CDR3 length: 16
J gene: TRBJ1-5
D gene: .
CDR3 protein: CASSPGSVYSNQPQHF
CDR3 DNA: TGTGCCAGCAGCCCGGGGTCTGTTTATAGCAATCAGCCCCAGCATTTT

V gene: TRBV5-1
clone size: .
CDR3 length: 14
J gene: TRBJ1-4
D gene: TRBD1
CDR3 protein: CASSLGTGNEKLFF
CDR3 DNA: TGCGCCAGCAGCTTGGGGACAGGGAATGAAAAACTGTTTTTT

V gene: TRBV5-1
clone size: .
CDR3 length: 15
J gene: TRBJ1-1
D gene: TRBD1
CDR3 protein: CASSLTGVLNTEAFF
CDR3 DNA: TGCGCCAGCAGCTTGACAGGGGTTTTGAACACTGAAGCTTTCTTT

V gene: TRBV5-8
clone size: .
CDR3 length: 14
J gene: TRBJ1-1
D gene: .
CDR3 protein: CASSLRGVRTEAFF
CDR3 DNA: TGTGCCAGCAGCTTGAGGGGGGTGCGGACTGAAGCTTTCTTT

V gene: TRBV6-1
clone size: once
CDR3 length: 14
J gene: TRBJ1-1
D gene: TRBD1
CDR3 protein: CASGLDRGPAEAFF
CDR3 DNA: TGTGCCAGCGGCTTGGACAGGGGGCCCGCTGAAGCTTTCTTT

V gene: TRBV28
clone size: .
CDR3 length: 14
J gene: TRBJ1-2
D gene: TRBD1
CDR3 protein: CASQARGVDHSYTF
CDR3 DNA: TGTGCCAGCCAGGCCAGGGGGGTAGATCATAGCTACACCTTC

V gene: TRBV9
clone size: .
CDR3 length: 15
J gene: TRBJ1-1
D gene: TRBD1
CDR3 protein: CASSIRDYRGTEAFF
CDR3 DNA: TGTGCCAGCAGCATACGAGATTACAGGGGTACTGAAGCTTTCTTT

V gene: TRBV4-1
clone size: .
CDR3 length: 18
J gene: TRBJ1-3
D gene: TRBD1
CDR3 protein: CASSQDQGQGFSGNTIYF
CDR3 DNA: TGCGCCAGCAGCCAAGATCAGGGACAGGGTTTCTCTGGAAACACCATATATTTT

V gene: TRBV18
clone size: .
CDR3 length: 16
J gene: TRBJ2-2
D gene: .
CDR3 protein: CASSPPGPSNTGELFF
CDR3 DNA: TGTGCCAGCTCACCTCCTGGACCGAGTAACACCGGGGAGCTGTTTTTT

V gene: TRBV10-2
clone size: .
CDR3 length: 13
J gene: TRBJ1-2
D gene: .
CDR3 protein: CASSEMGRYGYTF
CDR3 DNA: TGCGCCAGCAGTGAGATGGGGCGGTACGGCTACACCTTC

V gene: TRBV28
clone size: .
CDR3 length: 14
J gene: TRBJ1-2
D gene: TRBD1
CDR3 protein: CASSLSGQGNGYTF
CDR3 DNA: TGTGCCAGCAGTTTAAGTGGACAGGGGAATGGCTACACCTTC

V gene: TRBV7-6
clone size: .
CDR3 length: 14
J gene: TRBJ1-4
D gene: .
CDR3 protein: CASSRTDRNEKLFF
CDR3 DNA: TGTGCCAGCAGCAGGACTGACCGTAATGAAAAACTGTTTTTT

V gene: TRBV27
clone size: .
CDR3 length: 12
J gene: TRBJ1-1
D gene: .
CDR3 protein: CASRQGGTEAFF
CDR3 DNA: TGTGCCAGCAGACAGGGTGGCACTGAAGCTTTCTTT

V gene: TRBV29-1
clone size: .
CDR3 length: 14
J gene: TRBJ2-2
D gene: TRBD2
CDR3 protein: CSVGTSGRPGELFF
CDR3 DNA: TGCAGCGTTGGGACTAGCGGGAGACCCGGGGAGCTGTTTTTT

V gene: TRBV19
clone size: .
CDR3 length: 15
J gene: TRBJ2-7
D gene: TRBD1
CDR3 protein: CASSRWTGDYYEQYF
CDR3 DNA: TGTGCCAGTAGTCGTTGGACAGGGGATTACTACGAGCAGTACTTC

V gene: TRBV28
clone size: .
CDR3 length: 14
J gene: TRBJ1-5
D gene: TRBD1
CDR3 protein: CASSFGQGVQPQHF
CDR3 DNA: TGTGCCAGCAGTTTTGGACAGGGGGTTCAGCCCCAGCATTTT

V gene: TRBV13
clone size: .
CDR3 length: 16
J gene: TRBJ2-6
D gene: .
CDR3 protein: CASSLSPGTGANVLTF
CDR3 DNA: TGTGCCAGCAGCCTCTCCCCAGGGACTGGGGCCAACGTCCTGACTTTC

V gene: TRBV27
clone size: few
CDR3 length: 16
J gene: TRBJ2-7
D gene: .
CDR3 protein: CASRTAASASSYEQYF
CDR3 DNA: TGTGCCAGCAGGACGGCTGCTTCGGCAAGCTCCTACGAGCAGTACTTC

V gene: TRBV6-6
clone size: .
CDR3 length: 14
J gene: TRBJ1-1
D gene: .
CDR3 protein: CASSYSGGETEAFF
CDR3 DNA: TGTGCCAGCAGTTACTCGGGGGGCGAAACTGAAGCTTTCTTT

V gene: TRBV6-5
clone size: .
CDR3 length: 12
J gene: TRBJ1-2
D gene: .
CDR3 protein: CASSSGVNGYTF
CDR3 DNA: TGTGCCAGCAGTTCTGGGGTGAATGGCTACACCTTC

V gene: TRBV6-5
clone size: .
CDR3 length: 16
J gene: TRBJ1-1
D gene: .
CDR3 protein: CASSYSTSVAVPEAFF
CDR3 DNA: TGTGCCAGCAGTTACTCTACGAGCGTTGCCGTGCCTGAAGCTTTCTTT

V gene: TRBV2
clone size: .
CDR3 length: 13
J gene: TRBJ1-3
D gene: .
CDR3 protein: CASSGQGGNTIYF
CDR3 DNA: TGTGCCAGCAGTGGCCAGGGCGGAAACACCATATATTTT

V gene: TRBV14
clone size: .
CDR3 length: 15
J gene: TRBJ2-7
D gene: .
CDR3 protein: CASSQYAGYSYEQYF
CDR3 DNA: TGTGCCAGCAGCCAATACGCCGGGTACTCCTACGAGCAGTACTTC

V gene: TRBV19
clone size: .
CDR3 length: 13
J gene: TRBJ1-5
D gene: .
CDR3 protein: CASSQQKGQPQHF
CDR3 DNA: TGTGCCAGTAGTCAGCAGAAAGGTCAGCCCCAGCATTTT

V gene: TRBV28
clone size: .
CDR3 length: 13
J gene: TRBJ1-2
D gene: .
CDR3 protein: CASSLIRRNGYTF
CDR3 DNA: TGTGCCAGCAGTTTGATAAGACGGAATGGCTACACCTTC

V gene: TRBV28
clone size: .
CDR3 length: 13
J gene: TRBJ1-5
D gene: .
CDR3 protein: CASSDTGNQPQHF
CDR3 DNA: TGTGCCAGCAGTGACACAGGGAATCAGCCCCAGCATTTT

V gene: TRBV6-5
clone size: .
CDR3 length: 12
J gene: TRBJ2-7
D gene: TRBD2
CDR3 protein: CASREVGGEQYF
CDR3 DNA: TGTGCCAGCCGCGAGGTGGGGGGGGAGCAGTACTTC

V gene: TRBV6-1
clone size: .
CDR3 length: 13
J gene: TRBJ1-3
D gene: .
CDR3 protein: CASSEVGANTIYF
CDR3 DNA: TGTGCCAGCAGTGAGGTGGGGGCAAACACCATATATTTT

V gene: TRBV4-2
clone size: once
CDR3 length: 18
J gene: TRBJ2-5
D gene: .
CDR3 protein: CASSQVFGGGGPGETQYF
CDR3 DNA: TGTGCCAGCAGCCAAGTCTTCGGCGGCGGGGGCCCAGGGGAGACCCAGTACTTC

V gene: TRBV19
clone size: .
CDR3 length: 16
J gene: TRBJ2-5
D gene: TRBD1
CDR3 protein: CASSIRRDRGRETQYF
CDR3 DNA: TGTGCCAGTAGTATACGCCGGGACAGGGGGCGAGAGACCCAGTACTTC

V gene: TRBV7-6
clone size: .
CDR3 length: 18
J gene: TRBJ2-6
D gene: .
CDR3 protein: CASSLMSAGASGANVLTF
CDR3 DNA: TGTGCCAGCAGCTTAATGTCAGCAGGGGCCTCTGGGGCCAACGTCCTGACTTTC

V gene: TRBV13
clone size: .
CDR3 length: 16
J gene: TRBJ2-7
D gene: TRBD1
CDR3 protein: CASSLRMGQASYEQYF
CDR3 DNA: TGTGCCAGCAGCCTGAGGATGGGACAGGCCTCCTACGAGCAGTACTTC

V gene: TRBV29-1
clone size: .
CDR3 length: 14
J gene: TRBJ1-3
D gene: TRBD1
CDR3 protein: CSVWEGARGNTIYF
CDR3 DNA: TGCAGCGTTTGGGAGGGGGCGCGTGGAAACACCATATATTTT

V gene: TRBV6-6
clone size: .
CDR3 length: 16
J gene: TRBJ2-5
D gene: .
CDR3 protein: CASSYPKGASGETQYF
CDR3 DNA: TGTGCCAGCAGTTACCCAAAGGGGGCTAGCGGAGAGACCCAGTACTTC

V gene: TRBV4-2
clone size: .
CDR3 length: 17
J gene: TRBJ2-2
D gene: TRBD2
CDR3 protein: CASSQDSVAGNTGELFF
CDR3 DNA: TGTGCCAGCAGCCAAGATTCGGTAGCGGGGAACACCGGGGAGCTGTTTTTT

V gene: TRBV5-6
clone size: .
CDR3 length: 14
J gene: TRBJ1-4
D gene: .
CDR3 protein: CASSSRWVGEKLFF
CDR3 DNA: TGTGCCAGCAGCAGTCGTTGGGTAGGGGAAAAACTGTTTTTT

V gene: TRBV10-2
clone size: .
CDR3 length: 13
J gene: TRBJ2-3
D gene: .
CDR3 protein: CASSSQAGDTQYF
CDR3 DNA: TGCGCCAGCAGTTCTCAGGCCGGGGATACGCAGTATTTT

V gene: TRBV25-1
clone size: few
CDR3 length: 15
J gene: TRBJ1-4
D gene: .
CDR3 protein: CASRRGDGANEKLFF
CDR3 DNA: TGTGCCAGCAGGCGGGGGGACGGAGCTAATGAAAAACTGTTTTTT

V gene: TRBV27
clone size: .
CDR3 length: 12
J gene: TRBJ1-2
D gene: .
CDR3 protein: CASRAGWGGYTF
CDR3 DNA: TGTGCCAGCAGGGCAGGTTGGGGTGGCTACACCTTC

V gene: TRBV11-2
clone size: .
CDR3 length: 14
J gene: TRBJ1-5
D gene: .
CDR3 protein: CASSLGPNEEPQHF
CDR3 DNA: TGTGCCAGCAGCTTAGGGCCGAACGAGGAGCCCCAGCATTTT

V gene: TRBV2
clone size: .
CDR3 length: 16
J gene: TRBJ2-1
D gene: TRBD2
CDR3 protein: CASSEVGGLVANEQFF
CDR3 DNA: TGTGCCAGCAGTGAAGTCGGGGGACTAGTAGCCAATGAGCAGTTCTTC

V gene: TRBV7-9
clone size: few
CDR3 length: 13
J gene: TRBJ1-1
D gene: .
CDR3 protein: CASGAGGWTEAFF
CDR3 DNA: TGTGCCAGCGGCGCCGGGGGGTGGACTGAAGCTTTCTTT

V gene: TRBV2
clone size: .
CDR3 length: 13
J gene: TRBJ2-7
D gene: TRBD2
CDR3 protein: CASRGTSGGKQYF
CDR3 DNA: TGTGCCAGCAGGGGGACTAGCGGGGGGAAGCAGTACTTC

V gene: TRBV28
clone size: .
CDR3 length: 13
J gene: TRBJ1-2
D gene: TRBD1
CDR3 protein: CASNTGVDYGYTF
CDR3 DNA: TGTGCCAGCAATACAGGGGTTGACTATGGCTACACCTTC

V gene: TRBV5-1
clone size: .
CDR3 length: 11
J gene: TRBJ2-5
D gene: .
CDR3 protein: CASSFQETQYF
CDR3 DNA: TGCGCCAGCAGCTTCCAAGAGACCCAGTACTTC